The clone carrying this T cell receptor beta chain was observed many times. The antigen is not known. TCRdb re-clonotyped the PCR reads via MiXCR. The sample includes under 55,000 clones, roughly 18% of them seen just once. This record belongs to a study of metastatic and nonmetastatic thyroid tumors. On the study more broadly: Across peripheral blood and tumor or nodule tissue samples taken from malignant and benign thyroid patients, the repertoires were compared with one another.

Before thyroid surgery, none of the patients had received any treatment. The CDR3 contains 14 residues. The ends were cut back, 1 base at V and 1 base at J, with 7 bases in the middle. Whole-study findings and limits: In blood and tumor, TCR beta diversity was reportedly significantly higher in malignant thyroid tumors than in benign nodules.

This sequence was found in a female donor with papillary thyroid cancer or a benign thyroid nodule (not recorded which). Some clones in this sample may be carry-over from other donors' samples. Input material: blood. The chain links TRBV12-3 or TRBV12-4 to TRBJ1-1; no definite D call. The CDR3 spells CASSLVGSNTEAFF. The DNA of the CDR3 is TGTGCCAGCAGTTTAGTGGGTTCGAACACTGAAGCTTTCTTT.